The rows below give T cell receptor beta chains drawn from one sample of a study of early T cells in non-severe SARS-CoV-2 infection. In TCRdb, the 5' RACE reads were re-called with MiXCR into one record per CDR3 protein. The sample has approximately 50,000 distinct CDR3 sequences; around 13% are singletons. The sequenced sample was whole blood. The source of these receptors is an adult who was a healthcare worker with PCR-confirmed SARS-CoV-2 infection or an uninfected control (not recorded which). Each CDR3 is given with its conserved first and last residue. The order of the fields is V gene, J gene, CDR3 protein.

V gene: TRBV6-6; J gene: TRBJ2-3; CDR3 protein: CASSTTSGSTDTQYF
V gene: TRBV30; J gene: TRBJ2-1; CDR3 protein: CARGVLAGGLNEQFF
V gene: TRBV7-3; J gene: TRBJ2-3; CDR3 protein: CASSSLPGPTDTQYF
V gene: TRBV12-5; J gene: TRBJ2-7; CDR3 protein: CASAGQGLEEQYF
V gene: TRBV6-2/TRBV6-3; J gene: TRBJ2-1; CDR3 protein: CASRRTLDREQFF
V gene: TRBV13; J gene: TRBJ2-2; CDR3 protein: CASSLVWRSRAVNTGELFF
V gene: TRBV30; J gene: TRBJ2-3; CDR3 protein: CAWRPGTDTQYF
V gene: TRBV30; J gene: TRBJ1-1; CDR3 protein: CAWSVLSESPAFF
V gene: TRBV7-6; J gene: TRBJ2-3; CDR3 protein: CASSLAPAGGEDTQYF
V gene: TRBV29-1; J gene: TRBJ2-7; CDR3 protein: CSVAGSSYEQYF
V gene: TRBV18; J gene: TRBJ2-3; CDR3 protein: CASSGTSGGPDTQYF
V gene: TRBV29-1; J gene: TRBJ2-1; CDR3 protein: CSGLAGYNEQFF
V gene: TRBV12-3/TRBV12-4; J gene: TRBJ2-6; CDR3 protein: CASRPTGTGYSGANVLTF
V gene: TRBV5-1; J gene: TRBJ1-4; CDR3 protein: CASSISGEDEKLFF
V gene: TRBV5-1; J gene: TRBJ2-1; CDR3 protein: CASRRDRAYNEQFF
V gene: TRBV28; J gene: TRBJ1-2; CDR3 protein: CASSEGAGDSGDGYTF
V gene: TRBV12-3/TRBV12-4; J gene: TRBJ1-1; CDR3 protein: CASSFTRTEAFF
V gene: TRBV20-1; J gene: TRBJ2-1; CDR3 protein: CSAPPRDGGWDEQFF
V gene: TRBV6-5; J gene: TRBJ1-1; CDR3 protein: CASSSITRGRNEAFF
V gene: TRBV2; J gene: TRBJ1-6; CDR3 protein: CASHRGGDSPLHF
V gene: TRBV12-3/TRBV12-4; J gene: TRBJ2-5; CDR3 protein: CASSWGLQETQYF
V gene: TRBV4-2; J gene: TRBJ1-4; CDR3 protein: CASSRQEINEKLFF
V gene: TRBV20-1; J gene: TRBJ2-5; CDR3 protein: CSARLIAQGTQYF
V gene: TRBV20-1; J gene: TRBJ2-7; CDR3 protein: CSAREEGYEQYF
V gene: TRBV29-1; J gene: TRBJ2-6; CDR3 protein: CSAIPETSGANVLTF
V gene: TRBV2; J gene: TRBJ1-5; CDR3 protein: CASSPRLGSLNQPQHF
V gene: TRBV6-1; J gene: TRBJ2-2; CDR3 protein: CATQKMGQGFQTGELFF
V gene: TRBV20-1; J gene: TRBJ2-1; CDR3 protein: CSARGDSSSYNEQFF
V gene: TRBV12-3/TRBV12-4; J gene: TRBJ2-7; CDR3 protein: CASSFLADYEQYF
V gene: TRBV29-1; J gene: TRBJ1-1; CDR3 protein: CSVEGVRGTNTEAFF
V gene: TRBV7-9; J gene: TRBJ2-3; CDR3 protein: CASSLAEELYTQYF
V gene: TRBV5-1; J gene: TRBJ2-7; CDR3 protein: CASSPASGYEQYF
V gene: TRBV2; J gene: TRBJ2-1; CDR3 protein: CASSEGLSTPIRFAGGQFF
V gene: TRBV11-2; J gene: TRBJ1-4; CDR3 protein: CASSRQGDTFGLFF
V gene: TRBV6-5; J gene: TRBJ2-7; CDR3 protein: CASTSRWGSYEQYF
V gene: TRBV11-2; J gene: TRBJ2-1; CDR3 protein: CASSSQGGTYNEQFF
V gene: TRBV15; J gene: TRBJ1-1; CDR3 protein: CATSRDKQFQTEAFF
V gene: TRBV4-3; J gene: TRBJ2-3; CDR3 protein: CASSLTPDRAGRVASDTQYF
V gene: TRBV9; J gene: TRBJ2-1; CDR3 protein: CASSVRDRRPLNEQFF
V gene: TRBV2; J gene: TRBJ1-1; CDR3 protein: CASNGGRVEAFF
V gene: TRBV19; J gene: TRBJ2-1; CDR3 protein: CASSISRFSGGEDNEQFF